What follows is one TCR beta chain and its context. What it binds is not known. The CDR3 extends over 14 amino acids. CDR1 is SGHTS and CDR2 is YDEGEE in the germline V gene. V was cut by 2 bases and J by 5 bases, with 13 bases left in between. The sample is drawn from a study of cytomegalovirus exposure and HLA in healthy donors. Notes on the study in general: One later analysis reportedly identified an Asian-associated ancestry cluster that showed fewer N-insertions than the approximately 600-donor mean. The authors listed some 160 TCR beta chains as cytomegalovirus-associated.

Primers included in the PCR were 60 Vbeta and 13 Jbeta primers. Method: immunoSEQ multiplex PCR; TCRdb's copy keeps in-frame clones and lacks some. In the table there are roughly 110,000 clones, 77% of which are singletons. The chain uses TRBV5-8 and TRBJ1-2, with D perhaps matching TRBD1 (5 bases). The clonotype was recovered from a male donor in good health and CMV-seronegative. The sequencing sample was made of PBMCs. Here the CDR3 DNA reads TGTGCCAGCAGCTTTCTCTGGGGGGGGTATGGCTACACCTTC. Protein product: CASSFLWGGYGYTF.